This TCR beta chain was identified during a study of cytomegalovirus exposure and HLA in healthy donors. PCR primers comprised 60 Vbeta and 13 Jbeta primers. Profiled with immunoSEQ multiplex PCR; TCRdb holds only in-frame clones, not every one. The table lists around 150,000 clones, approximately 83% of them singletons. V lost 3 bases to trimming and J lost 0 bases, with 7 bases between them. This CDR3 has 14 amino acids. Germline CDR1 is KGHSH and CDR2 is LQKENI. V is TRBV18 and J is TRBJ2-3; D remains ambiguous. The receptor was isolated from a man aged 18 to 35 in good health and CMV-seropositive. The sequenced sample was PBMCs. DNA of the CDR3: TGTGCCAGCTCACCGAGTCGGAGCACAGATACGCAGTATTTT. The encoded protein is CASSPSRSTDTQYF.